The entry below describes one T cell receptor (beta chain). Its antigen is unknown. The data originate from a study of T cells in localized non-small cell lung cancer. Study-level points and caveats: Adjacent lung had a median approximately 50 of the 100 largest tumor clones. Investigators sequenced only a single tumor region, leaving heterogeneity possible. Longer overall survival was seen with higher T cell density measured in blood.

Germline V gene sequence: CDR1 SGHDN, CDR2 FVKESK. The CDR3 is made up of 15 amino acids. V shed 1 base, J shed 7 bases, and the junction held 3 bases outside the gene matches. Here immunoSEQ multiplex PCR was the method, and the copy in TCRdb shows in-frame clones only, minus some. The table shows about 26,000 clones, with 75% to 85% occurring only once. The source material was peripheral blood, sampled before any cancer treatment. The clonotype comes from a woman aged 35-75 years with stage I lung adenocarcinoma. The J gene is TRBJ1-6, the V gene TRBV14; 8 nucleotides line up with TRBD1. CDR3 sequence reads: CASSQAQGANSPLHF. The CDR3 DNA reads as TGTGCCAGCAGCCAAGCCCAGGGGGCCAATTCACCCCTCCACTTT. Variable domain in full (rest from reference TRBV14 and TRBJ1-6): EAGVTQFPSHSVIEKGQTVTLRCDPISGHDNLYWYRRVMGKEIKFLLHFVKESKQDESGMPNNRFLAERTGGTYSTLKVQPAELEDSGVYFCASSQAQGANSPLHFGNGTRLTVT.